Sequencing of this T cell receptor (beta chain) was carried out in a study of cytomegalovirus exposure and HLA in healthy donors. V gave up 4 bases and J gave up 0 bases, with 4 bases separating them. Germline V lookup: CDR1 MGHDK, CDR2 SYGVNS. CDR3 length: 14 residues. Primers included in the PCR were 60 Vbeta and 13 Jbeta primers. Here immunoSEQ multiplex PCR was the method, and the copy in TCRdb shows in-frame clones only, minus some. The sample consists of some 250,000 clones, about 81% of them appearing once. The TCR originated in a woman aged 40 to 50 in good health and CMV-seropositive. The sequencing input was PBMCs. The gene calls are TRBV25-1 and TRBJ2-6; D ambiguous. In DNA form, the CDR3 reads TGTGCCAGCAGTGCTAGCTCTGGGGCCAACGTCCTGACTTTC. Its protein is CASSASSGANVLTF.